This T cell receptor beta chain was retrieved from a study of T cell repertoires in cytomegalovirus infection. This CDR3 region has 16 residues. Germline CDR1 reads KGHSH; CDR2 reads LQKENI. V trimming: 3 bases; J trimming: 3 bases; junction bases outside the gene matches: 5. TCRdb passed the reads through MiXCR, listing each CDR3 protein once. The data hold about 360,000 distinct CDR3 sequences, with 15% to 20% observed a single time. Sequencing input: PBMCs. The receptor comes from a human donor in good health (CMV status not recorded). Some clones in this sample may be carry-over from other donors' samples. The chain couples TRBV18 to TRBJ1-6; TRBD1 matches 7 bases. CDR3 sequence: CASSPLGTVYNSPLHF. In nucleotides, the CDR3 is TGTGCCAGCTCACCCCTTGGGACAGTCTATAATTCACCCCTCCACTTT.